These 7 T cell receptor beta chains were all obtained from the same sample, sequenced in a study of shared clonotypes between healthy human individuals. Sequencing used immunoSEQ multiplex PCR; TCRdb keeps in-frame clones, though not all of them. Here the sample spans fewer than 1.8 million clones, approximately 98.5% being singletons. Sequencing input: naive CD4+ T cells sorted from blood. This sample's subset: CD45RA+ positively selected. The origin of the receptors is a man aged 25-45 years in good health.

The chain recombines TRBV18 with TRBJ1-3; TRBD1 matches at 7 bases. The trim removed 3 bases at V and 5 bases at J, leaving 4 bases unmatched. The CDR3 contains 14 residues. CDR1 is KGHSH, CDR2 LQKENI, per germline. The CDR3, as DNA: TGTGCCAGCTCACCCGGGACAGCGCGAAACACCATATATTTT. Its protein product is CASSPGTARNTIYF.

The chain has TRBV5-4 and TRBJ2-6; D is ambiguous. The CDR3 contains 12 residues. V was cut by 3 bases and J by 8 bases, with 6 bases left in between. Germline CDR1 SGHNT, CDR2 YYREEE (reference sequence). In nucleotides, the CDR3 is TGTGCCAGCAGCTACAATACCAACGTCCTGACTTTC. This codes for CASSYNTNVLTF.

The rearrangement joins TRBV7-2 to TRBJ2-7, with 11 bases matching TRBD1. Germline V lookup: CDR1 SGHTA, CDR2 FQGNSA. The CDR3 is 15 residues long. V trimming: 2 bases; J trimming: 4 bases; junction bases outside the gene matches: 4. CDR3 loop: CASSLPDRGQYEQYF. CDR3 nucleotide sequence: TGTGCCAGCAGCTTACCGGACAGGGGGCAATACGAGCAGTACTTC. Full variable domain (missing parts from reference TRBV7-2 and TRBJ2-7): GAGVSQSPSNKVTEKGKDVELRCDPISGHTALYWYRQSLGQGLEFLIYFQGNSAPDKSGLPSDRFSAERTGGSVSTLTIQRTQQEDSAVYLCASSLPDRGQYEQYFGPGTRLTVT.

The chain couples TRBV10-3 to TRBJ1-1, with TRBD1 matching over 7 bases. Germline CDR1 and CDR2: ENHRY and SYGVKD. J lost 4 bases, V lost 6 bases, and 8 bases had no gene match. This CDR3 region has 14 residues. CDR3 nucleotides: TGTGCCATCAGCTCCGACAGGGAATCCACTGAAGCTTTCTTT. Protein: CAISSDRESTEAFF.

The chain employs TRBV30 and TRBJ2-7, with D possibly being TRBD2 (6 bases). The CDR3 covers 17 residues. V was pared by 4 bases and J by 5 bases, with 27 bases between. Per germline, CDR1 GTSNPN and CDR2 SVGIG (reference sequence). The CDR3 protein is CAWNRASDSRQSHEQYF. The DNA for the CDR3 is TGTGCCTGGAACCGCGCTAGCGACTCTAGACAAAGCCACGAGCAGTACTTC.

The J gene is TRBJ2-7, the V gene TRBV5-6; D not certain. Trimming took 2 bases from V and 0 from J, leaving 9 bases between them. CDR1 is SGHDT, CDR2 YYEEEE, per germline. The CDR3 totals 14 residues. CDR3 protein: CASSFPGSSYEQYF. The DNA of the CDR3 is TGTGCCAGCAGCTTTCCAGGCAGCTCCTACGAGCAGTACTTC.

V gene TRBV5-4 combines with J gene TRBJ2-7, with a tentative D call TRBD2 (5 bases). V was trimmed by 1 base and J by 7 bases, leaving 15 bases between them. Looked up from germline, CDR1 is SGHNT and CDR2 is YYREEE (reference sequence). This CDR3 spans 14 amino acids. CDR3 in DNA: TGTGCCAGCAGCTTGTTAAGCGGCCCTACGGAGCAGTACTTC. Translated, it gives CASSLLSGPTEQYF.